The source of this T cell receptor beta chain is a study of T cell clusters in autoimmune cytopenias. Multiplex touch-down PCR amplified TRB using TRB-A and TRB-B pools in one tube. TCRdb reworked the multiplex PCR reads into one entry per CDR3 protein, no DNA. Its table records some 11,000 distinct CDR3 sequences. Per germline, CDR1 SGHNT and CDR2 YYREEE (reference sequence). This CDR3 has 14 amino acids. Tens of thousands of genome equivalents of blood DNA were amplified for TRB. These data were also reused for a study on T cell repertoires in aging, cancer and after chemotherapy. That paper notes: Healthy donors lost TCR diversity with age mainly through richness, cancer patients through richness and evenness.

The TCR comes from a human donor in good health. Sequenced material: peripheral blood. The chain carries TRBV5-4 and TRBJ1-1. CDR3 sequence reads: CASSHKDKNTEAFF.